The TCR beta chain under discussion was sequenced for a study of vaccination effects on CD4 cells after COVID-19. Sequenced by immunoSEQ multiplex PCR; TCRdb stores in-frame clones only, minus some. There are more than 60,000 clones in the sample; around 69% occur only once, and about 2.2% lies in the top ten. Isolating CD4+ T cells followed approximately ten days of culture. Participants received two doses of either the BNT162b2 or mRNA-1273 vaccine. The CDR3 has 14 residues. CDR1 LNHDA and CDR2 SQIVND come from the germline V gene (reference sequence). The ends were cut back, 5 bases at V and 8 bases at J, with 18 bases in the middle. In its sample, this clone was seen a few times. Its cognate antigen is unknown.

This receptor was identified in a human donor who received a COVID-19 vaccine. The sequences come from CD4+ T cells from PBMCs cultured without peptide, collected after COVID-19 vaccination. V gene TRBV19 combines with J gene TRBJ1-2, with D possibly matching TRBD1 (6 bases). The CDR3 is CASSPGGGRGGYTF. CDR3 bases: TGTGCCAGTAGTCCAGGAGGGGGACGCGGCGGCTACACCTTC.